This T cell receptor beta chain was sequenced for a study of CD8+CD57+ T cells in acquired aplastic anemia. Study background: When averaged, DNA from sorted CD4+ and CD8+ cells came to approximately 3 ug. Points from the study as a whole: For CD8+ Simpson's diversity, patients and controls showed no significant difference. Found in both controls and patients were almost 30 CD8+ CDR3 sequences.

Comment on this clonotype: Its matching antigen is unknown.

Selection for sequencing was limited to patients who had shown CD8+CD57+ cell expansion by flow cytometry. Researchers used genomic DNA as the template to profile TCR beta VDJ and CDR3. TCRdb reanalysed the reads using MiXCR and keeps one entry per CDR3 protein. The table lists around 42,000 distinct CDR3 sequences, roughly 69% of them singletons. Per the germline V gene, CDR1 is ENHRY and CDR2 is SYGVKD. This CDR3 region has 13 residues. Trimming took off 3 bases at V and 4 bases at J, with 10 bases between the two ends. The specimen was sorted CD4+, CD8+, or CD8+CD57+ T cells (not recorded which) from PBMCs. This chain connects TRBV10-3 to TRBJ2-7; D gene unclear. The origin of this receptor is a human donor with aplastic anemia. The CDR3 spells CAISDLASYEQYF. In DNA form, the CDR3 reads TGTGCCATCAGTGACTTGGCTTCATACGAGCAGTACTTC.